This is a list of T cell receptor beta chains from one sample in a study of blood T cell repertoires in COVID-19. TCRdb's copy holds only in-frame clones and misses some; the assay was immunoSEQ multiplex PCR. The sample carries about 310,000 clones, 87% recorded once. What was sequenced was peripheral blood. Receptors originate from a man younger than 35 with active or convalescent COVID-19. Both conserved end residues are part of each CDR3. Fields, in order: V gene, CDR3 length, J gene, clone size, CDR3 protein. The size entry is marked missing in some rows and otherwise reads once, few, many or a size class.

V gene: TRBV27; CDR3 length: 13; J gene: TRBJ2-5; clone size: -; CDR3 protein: CASRDSGQETQYF
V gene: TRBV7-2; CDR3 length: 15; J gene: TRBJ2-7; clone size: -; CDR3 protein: CASSPNGIPSYEQYF
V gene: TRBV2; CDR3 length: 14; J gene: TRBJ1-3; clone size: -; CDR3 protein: CASEGVYSGNTIYF
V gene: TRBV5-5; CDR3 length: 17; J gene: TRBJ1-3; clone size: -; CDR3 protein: CASSPRDRGLSGNTIYF
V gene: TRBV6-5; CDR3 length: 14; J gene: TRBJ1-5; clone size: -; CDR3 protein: CASSGGGTRQPQHF
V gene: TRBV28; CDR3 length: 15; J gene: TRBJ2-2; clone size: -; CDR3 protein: CASSSMGQNTGELFF
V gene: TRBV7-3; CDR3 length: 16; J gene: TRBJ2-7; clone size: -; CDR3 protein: CASSPTPSGSTKEQYF
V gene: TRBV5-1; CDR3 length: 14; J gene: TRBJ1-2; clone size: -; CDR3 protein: CASSLIQGEEGYTF
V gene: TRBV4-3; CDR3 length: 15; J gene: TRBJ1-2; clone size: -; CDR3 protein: CASSQALANLNGYTF
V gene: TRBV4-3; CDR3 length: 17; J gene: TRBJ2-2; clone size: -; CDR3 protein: CASSHLPGQRRTGELFF
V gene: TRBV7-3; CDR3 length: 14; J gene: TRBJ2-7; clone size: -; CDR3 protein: CASSPTPDRVEQYF
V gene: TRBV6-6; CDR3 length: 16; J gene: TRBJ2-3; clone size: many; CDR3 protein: CASSYSGGDGADTQYF
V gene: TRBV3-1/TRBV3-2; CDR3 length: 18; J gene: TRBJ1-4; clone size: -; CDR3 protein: CASSQVWEGNRRGEKLFF
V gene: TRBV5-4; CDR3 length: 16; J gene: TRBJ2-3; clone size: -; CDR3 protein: CASSPSTRGPTDTQYF
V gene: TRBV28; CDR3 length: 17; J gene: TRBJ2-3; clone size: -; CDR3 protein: CASSRDLSGSPTDTQYF
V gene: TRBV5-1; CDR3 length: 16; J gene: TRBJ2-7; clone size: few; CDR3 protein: CASSLVMGVGTYEQYF